This T cell receptor (beta chain) stems from a study of blood T cells in healthy people across ages (dated by TCRdb to between 2014 and 2017). In terms of the full investigation: In model experiments, roughly one uniquely barcoded TCR beta cDNA molecule per two T cells was captured by template switching. Using deep sequencing normalized with unique cDNA molecular identifiers, the study measured how TCR beta repertoire diversity changes with age. The donors were divided into four age groups: young (average 16 years), middle-aged (over 35), aged (about 62) and long-lived (more than 75). To avoid experimental bias, donors of different ages were randomly spread across the sequencing lanes. The study analyzed two additional independent replicas of 1 million unique cDNA reads from the same blood draw for two donors, one aged 18 to 29 and one aged 80 or older.

CDR3 length: 15 amino acids, cysteine to phenylalanine. Solely the CDR3 DNA is kept, with 45 bases framed from the first base. CDR1 and CDR2 are read off the germline V gene as MDHEN and SYDVKM. V gives up 5 bases and J gives up 4 bases, and the segment between their germline ends measures 17 bases. Systemically healthy Caucasian individuals from Russia, around 38 in total and aged about 6 to 100 years, were included as donors. Each donor gave approximately 9.4 milliliters of peripheral blood, drawn into EDTA-treated Vacutainer tubes. Ficoll-Paque density-gradient centrifugation was used to isolate PBMCs, with at least 6.5 million per sample. Trizol reagent was used to extract total RNA from the PBMCs, yielding at least 6 micrograms per sample. Naive CD45RAhigh/CD27high T cell percentages were measured by flow cytometry on a PBMC aliquot from every donor. The method behind the library was 5' RACE. Sequencing was performed on an Illumina HiSeq 2500. A second PCR of about 6 to 11 cycles was run with a J-beta primer mix and a sample-barcoded 5' primer. A template-switch 5' adaptor carrying 12 random nucleotides introduced a unique molecular identifier onto each TCR beta cDNA molecule. Each sample yielded at least 3 million CDR3-containing paired-end reads. All of the RNA was converted into first-strand cDNA using the Mint cDNA synthesis kit, with a TRBC-specific oligonucleotide serving as the primer. After uracil-DNA glycosylase treatment, a first 18-cycle PCR used universal primers M1SS and BC2_uni_R on all cDNA. As for the authors' bioinformatics: Normalization of each sample was performed by random selection of 1 million high-quality reads, each carrying a distinct molecular identifier. Reads with shared molecular identifiers were discarded instead of being binned into consensus sequences. CDR3 identification, clonotype clustering and error correction used MiTCR with a Q25 quality threshold and the strictest error-elimination algorithm. Lower-bound total TCR beta diversity was estimated with a nonparametric unseen species model using Euler transformation. TCRdb itself trimmed the public reads at Q25 with fastp, ran MiXCR and retained productive beta chains. Every entry covers one CDR3 protein and lists the most common genes and DNA from its rows. TCRdb's processing, not the authors', yielded these V and J calls. Across this sample there are 1.5 million to 2 million distinct CDR3 sequences, with about 50% seen only once. The ten largest clones capture roughly 2.1% of the sample.

Results the study describes overall, beyond this receptor: Observed TCR beta diversity per million T cells fell roughly linearly with age, and a significant reduction was already apparent by age around 40. Estimates of total diversity based on one million sequenced T cells were regarded as lower bounds and as underestimates. Because the CMV infection status of the donors was unknown, age-related changes in expanded clonotypes may potentially have been confounded. The long-lived group showed more naive CD4+ T cells, fewer expanded clones and increased TCR diversity than the aged group, suggesting age selection. Bulk unsorted PBMC profiling prevented conclusive comparison of naive and antigen-experienced compartments. A strong correlation was found between observed TCR beta diversity and the percentage of naive T cells measured by flow cytometry.

As to this clonotype: Its recognized antigen is unknown. No base quality values were provided; no much bigger clone lies one nucleotide off.

Rearrangement joined TRBV28 to TRBJ1-2, with the D gene not clear enough to name. The sample taken for sequencing was blood. This sequence was found in a woman aged 35 to 49 in good health. The CDR3 protein: CASSPVDGIFYGYTF. In nucleotides, the sequence is TGTGCCAGCAGTCCAGTGGACGGAATCTTCTATGGCTACACCTTC.